Only one count was recorded for the clone carrying this T cell receptor beta chain. As yet, its antigen is unknown. The method was immunoSEQ multiplex PCR; TCRdb's version includes in-frame clones alone and lacks a portion of them. The sample consists of 13,000 to 15,000 clones, over 60% of them appearing once. These data originate in a study of vaccination effects on CD4 cells after COVID-19. For the study at large: As their vaccination, participants received two doses of either BNT162b2 or mRNA-1273.

Study findings and constraints: Marked clonal contraction of infection- and vaccine-induced clones was seen late after vaccination. Few convalescent patients were included, and no early post-infection timepoints were sampled.

The CDR3 sequence is 15 residues long. Germline V CDR1 and CDR2: SGHNT, YYREEE (reference sequence). Trimming removed 4 bases from V and 4 bases from J; junction bases left unmatched: 6. Sequencing in the ViraFEST assay came after antigen-specific CD4+ T cells had been expanded with viral peptide pools, which were used to stimulate PBMC. With about 9 days of culture completed, CD4+ T cells were isolated. PBMC cultures contained 1.5 million to 2 million cells per well, about 10 IU/ml IL-2 and 10 ug/ml peptides. The chain carries TRBV5-4 and TRBJ2-7, with 12 bases fitting TRBD1. This sample comprised CD4+ T cells from PBMCs cultured with HCoV-229E spike peptides, obtained before COVID-19 vaccination. The sequence derives from a human donor who received a COVID-19 vaccine. The CDR3 region has the DNA TGTGCCAGCAGCCCACGGGACAGGGGGCAATACGAGCAGTACTTC. Translated, it gives CASSPRDRGQYEQYF.